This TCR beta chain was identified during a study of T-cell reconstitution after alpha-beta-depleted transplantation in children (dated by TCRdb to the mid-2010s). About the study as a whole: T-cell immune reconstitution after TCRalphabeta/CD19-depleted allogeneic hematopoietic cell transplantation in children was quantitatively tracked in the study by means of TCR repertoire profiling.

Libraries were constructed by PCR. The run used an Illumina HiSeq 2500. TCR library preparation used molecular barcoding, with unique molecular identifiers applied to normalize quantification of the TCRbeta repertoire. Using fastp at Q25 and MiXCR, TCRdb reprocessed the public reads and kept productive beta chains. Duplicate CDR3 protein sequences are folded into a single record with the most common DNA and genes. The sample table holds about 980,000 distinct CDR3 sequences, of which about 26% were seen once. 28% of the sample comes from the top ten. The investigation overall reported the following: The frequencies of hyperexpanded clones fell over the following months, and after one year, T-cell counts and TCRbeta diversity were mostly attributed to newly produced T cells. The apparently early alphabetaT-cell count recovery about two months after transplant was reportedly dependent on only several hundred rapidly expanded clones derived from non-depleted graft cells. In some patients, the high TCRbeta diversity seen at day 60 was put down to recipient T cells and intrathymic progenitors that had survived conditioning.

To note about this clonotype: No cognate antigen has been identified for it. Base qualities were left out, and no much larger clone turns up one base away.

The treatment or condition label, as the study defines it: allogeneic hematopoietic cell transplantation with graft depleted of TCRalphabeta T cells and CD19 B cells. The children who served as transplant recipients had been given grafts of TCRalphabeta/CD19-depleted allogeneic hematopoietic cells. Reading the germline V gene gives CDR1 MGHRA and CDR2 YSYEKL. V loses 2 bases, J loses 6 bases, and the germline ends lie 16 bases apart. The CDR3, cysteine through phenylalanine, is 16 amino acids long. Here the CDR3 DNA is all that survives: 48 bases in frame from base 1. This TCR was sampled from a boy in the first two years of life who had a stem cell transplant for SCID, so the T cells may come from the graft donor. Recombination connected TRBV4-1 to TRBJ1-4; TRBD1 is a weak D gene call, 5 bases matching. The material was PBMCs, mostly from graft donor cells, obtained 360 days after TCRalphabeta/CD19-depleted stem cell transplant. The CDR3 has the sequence CASSQIPGGEDEKLFF. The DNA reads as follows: TGCGCCAGCAGCCAAATCCCAGGAGGGGAGGATGAAAAACTGTTTTTT.